The 19 T cell receptor beta chains in this list originate from one sample, sequenced in a study of blood T cell repertoires in COVID-19. Using immunoSEQ multiplex PCR, the repertoire was profiled, and TCRdb retains in-frame clones only, with some absent. The table has approximately 220,000 clones, roughly four fifths seen once. Sample: peripheral blood. Receptor source: a woman aged 40 to 49 with active or convalescent COVID-19.

The chain links TRBV18 to TRBJ1-2, with 10 nucleotides matching TRBD1. Germline V lookup: CDR1 KGHSH, CDR2 LQKENI. V lost 4 bases to trimming and J lost 7 bases; unmatched junction nucleotides: 6. This CDR3 is 14 amino acids long. The CDR3 coding sequence is TGTGCCAGCTCACACGACAGGGGGCTGAGTGGCTACACCTTC. Translating gives CASSHDRGLSGYTF. The full variable domain, its missing parts supplied by reference TRBV18 and TRBJ1-2, is NAGVMQNPRHLVRRRGQEARLRCSPMKGHSHVYWYRQLPEEGLKFMVYLQKENIIDESGMPKERFSAEFPKEGPSILRIQQVVRGDSAAYFCASSHDRGLSGYTFGSGTRLTVV.

V usage is TRBV5-5 and J usage is TRBJ2-1, with TRBD2 matching 15 bases. The CDR3 runs to 18 residues. The trim removed 3 bases at V and 2 bases at J, leaving 6 bases unmatched. Germline lookup yields CDR1 SGHKS and CDR2 YYEKEE (reference sequence). The CDR3 DNA reads TGTGCCAGCAGCTCGGGACTAGCGGGAGGCCGTGCCTACAATGAGCAGTTCTTC. This gives the protein CASSSGLAGGRAYNEQFF. The full variable domain, its missing parts supplied by reference TRBV5-5 and TRBJ2-1, is DAGVTQSPTHLIKTRGQQVTLRCSPISGHKSVSWYQQVLGQGPQFIFQYYEKEERGRGNFPDRFSARQFPNYSSELNVNALLLGDSALYLCASSSGLAGGRAYNEQFFGPGTRLTVL.

The CDR3 DNA sequence: TGTGCCAGCAGTTACCGGGGCCAAGAGACCCAGTACTTC. As protein: CASSYRGQETQYF. The genes are TRBV6-5 and TRBJ2-5; D possibly corresponds to TRBD2 (5 bases). The V and J ends lost 2 bases and 1 base respectively, with 5 bases between them. This CDR3 spans 13 amino acids. From germline, CDR1 is MNHEY and CDR2 SVGAGI.

The V and J genes are TRBV3-1 (or the pseudogene TRBV3-2) and TRBJ2-3; weak D call: TRBD1 (5 bases). The CDR3 totals 13 residues. The germline CDR1 and CDR2 sequences are LGHDT and YNNKEL (reference sequence). Trimming removed 3 bases from V and 4 bases from J, with 8 bases in between. The CDR3 DNA reads as TGTGCCAGCAGCCACGGACATTCAGATACGCAGTATTTT. It translates to CASSHGHSDTQYF.

The rearrangement joins TRBV7-2 to TRBJ1-4; 9 bases are shared with TRBD1. The CDR3 sequence is 15 residues long. V lost 3 bases to trimming and J lost 6 bases; unmatched junction nucleotides: 5. Germline V gives CDR1 SGHTA, CDR2 FQGNSA. The CDR3 is CASSFTGTGYEKLFF. The CDR3 coding sequence is TGTGCCAGCAGCTTTACCGGGACAGGGTATGAAAAACTGTTTTTT.

V gene TRBV5-1 combines with J gene TRBJ2-7; no firm D call. Germline loops: CDR1 SGHRS, CDR2 YFSETQ. CDR3 length: 16 residues. With 0 bases removed from V and 5 bases from J, the gap between germline ends came to 18 bases. The CDR3 DNA is TGCGCCAGCAGCTTGGAGCCCGGGTTTGGATGGAACGAGCAGTACTTC. It translates to CASSLEPGFGWNEQYF.

This clone is a singleton in its sample. The chain carries TRBV27 and TRBJ2-2; a possible D gene is TRBD1 (6 bases). Germline-derived CDR1 and CDR2 are MNHEY and SMNVEV (reference sequence). Trimming cost V 4 bases and J 6 bases, with 21 bases left between them. This CDR3 is 17 amino acids long. CDR3 DNA: TGTGCCAGCAGTTCGTGGGGACACACAATCGCCTCCGGGGAGCTGTTTTTT. It encodes CASSSWGHTIASGELFF.

The chain carries TRBV19 and TRBJ1-1; 11 bases match TRBD1. There are 18 residues in the CDR3. Losses at the gene ends were 1 base for V and 0 bases for J; bases not matched to a gene: 7. The germline gives CDR1 LNHDA, CDR2 SQIVND (reference sequence). CDR3 DNA sequence: TGTGCCAGTAGTATAGTGGACAGGGGGCTGATCGTGAACACTGAAGCTTTCTTT. This gives the protein CASSIVDRGLIVNTEAFF.

At least ten counts were recorded for this clone. V usage is TRBV7-3 and J usage is TRBJ2-1; 11 nucleotides line up with TRBD2. The J segment lost 2 bases and the V segment lost 6 bases, leaving 9 bases of the junction unmatched. CDR1 is SGHTA, CDR2 FQGTGA, per germline. The length of the CDR3 is 17 residues. CDR3 sequence reads: CASSTTSGRGPYNEQFF. Here the CDR3 DNA reads TGTGCCAGCAGTACCACTAGCGGGAGAGGCCCCTACAATGAGCAGTTCTTC. The full variable domain, in which reference TRBV7-3 and TRBJ2-1 provide the parts outside the CDR3, is GAGVSQTPSNKVTEKGKYVELRCDPISGHTALYWYRQSLGQGPEFLIYFQGTGAADDSGLPNDRFFAVRPEGSVSTLKIQRTERGDSAVYLCASSTTSGRGPYNEQFFGPGTRLTVL.

The chain links TRBV5-6 to TRBJ1-2; 12 bases line up with TRBD1. Germline lookup yields CDR1 SGHDT and CDR2 YYEEEE. CDR3 length: 17 amino acids. J gave up 4 bases and V 0 bases, and 7 bases lay outside the gene matches. CDR3 sequence (DNA): TGTGCCAGCAGCTTGGTTCACGGGACAGGGGGCGTCTATGGCTACACCTTC. Amino acid sequence: CASSLVHGTGGVYGYTF.

The sample holds one count of this clone. This chain joins TRBV11-3 and TRBJ1-1, with no clear D. This CDR3 is built from 14 residues. Trimming pared 0 bases from V and 2 bases from J, leaving 7 bases between. The V gene's germline CDR1 is SGHNT and CDR2 YENEEA. In DNA form, the CDR3 reads TGTGCCAGCAGCTTAGATACAGCAAACACTGAAGCTTTCTTT. This gives the protein CASSLDTANTEAFF.

The chain is built from TRBV19 and TRBJ1-1; tentative D call: TRBD1 (6 bases). Between the trimmed V and J ends, which lost 3 bases and 1 base, there was a span of 12 bases. Germline CDR1 LNHDA, CDR2 SQIVND (reference sequence). The CDR3 is 15 amino acids. CDR3 amino acids: CASSIWTAQNTEAFF. For the CDR3, the DNA is TGTGCCAGTAGTATCTGGACAGCCCAGAACACTGAAGCTTTCTTT.

The chain is built from TRBV18 and TRBJ1-1, with D perhaps matching TRBD1 (6 bases). The CDR3 has 14 amino acids. Germline CDR1 is KGHSH and CDR2 is LQKENI. The V gene lost 4 bases and the J gene lost 3 bases, with 12 bases spanning the gap. CDR3: CASSLRTVDTEAFF. CDR3 DNA: TGTGCCAGCTCACTAAGGACAGTAGACACTGAAGCTTTCTTT.

CDR3: CASSPRGGANEKLFF. The CDR3 region has the DNA TGTGCCAGCTCACCGAGGGGAGGTGCTAATGAAAAACTGTTTTTT. J is TRBJ1-4 and V is TRBV18; TRBD1 might be the D (5 bases). Germline-derived CDR1 and CDR2 are KGHSH and LQKENI. The CDR3 runs to 15 residues. The V gene lost 3 bases and the J gene lost 3 bases, with 11 bases spanning the gap. Combining the CDR3 with reference TRBV18 and TRBJ1-4 gives the whole variable domain NAGVMQNPRHLVRRRGQEARLRCSPMKGHSHVYWYRQLPEEGLKFMVYLQKENIIDESGMPKERFSAEFPKEGPSILRIQQVVRGDSAAYFCASSPRGGANEKLFFGSGTQLSVL.

This clone was seen just once. V is TRBV7-9 and J is TRBJ1-1; D remains unclear. The length of the CDR3 is 13 residues. Germline V lookup: CDR1 SEHNR, CDR2 FQNEAQ (reference sequence). Deletions cut 4 bases from V and 1 base from J, with 7 bases between. In DNA, the CDR3 is TGTGCCAGCAGCTACACACAGAACACTGAAGCTTTCTTT. This translates into CASSYTQNTEAFF. Together with reference TRBV7-9 and TRBJ1-1, the CDR3 gives the full variable domain: DTGVSQNPRHKITKRGQNVTFRCDPISEHNRLYWYRQTLGQGPEFLTYFQNEAQLEKSRLLSDRFSAERPKGSFSTLEIQRTEQGDSAMYLCASSYTQNTEAFFGQGTRLTVV.

The rearrangement links TRBV2 to TRBJ1-1, with D tentatively TRBD1 (6 bases). The CDR3 covers 14 residues. Germline loops: CDR1 SNHLY, CDR2 FYNNEI. V was trimmed by 8 bases and J by 5 bases, leaving 18 bases between them. The CDR3 DNA reads as TGTGCCAGCGACGTCTCGACAGGTACTACTGAAGCTTTCTTT. Residues: CASDVSTGTTEAFF.

This chain joins TRBV19 and TRBJ1-4, with 8 bases fitting TRBD1. V lost 6 bases, J lost 6 bases, and 6 bases stayed unmatched. The CDR3 covers 14 residues. Germline V lookup: CDR1 LNHDA, CDR2 SQIVND (reference sequence). Here the CDR3 reads CASSPDRGYEKLFF. CDR3 in DNA: TGTGCCAGTAGCCCCGACAGGGGTTATGAAAAACTGTTTTTT.

The chain links TRBV4-1 to TRBJ1-3; D not certain. Germline V CDR1 and CDR2: MGHRA, YSYEKL. V shed 1 base and J shed 0 bases, with 4 bases lying between them. The length of the CDR3 is 14 residues. CDR3: CASSQVGSGNTIYF. The CDR3, as DNA: TGCGCCAGCAGCCAAGTCGGCTCTGGAAACACCATATATTTT.

The rearrangement uses TRBV7-6 and TRBJ1-6, with 9 nucleotides matching TRBD1. Germline values: CDR1 SGHVS, CDR2 FNYEAQ. The CDR3 length is 15 residues. After removal of 4 bases from V and 9 bases from J, the junction contained 7 bases not matched to a gene. The CDR3 here is CASSSQGAAGSPLHF. Written as DNA, the CDR3 is TGTGCCAGCAGCTCACAGGGGGCGGCTGGTTCACCCCTCCACTTT.